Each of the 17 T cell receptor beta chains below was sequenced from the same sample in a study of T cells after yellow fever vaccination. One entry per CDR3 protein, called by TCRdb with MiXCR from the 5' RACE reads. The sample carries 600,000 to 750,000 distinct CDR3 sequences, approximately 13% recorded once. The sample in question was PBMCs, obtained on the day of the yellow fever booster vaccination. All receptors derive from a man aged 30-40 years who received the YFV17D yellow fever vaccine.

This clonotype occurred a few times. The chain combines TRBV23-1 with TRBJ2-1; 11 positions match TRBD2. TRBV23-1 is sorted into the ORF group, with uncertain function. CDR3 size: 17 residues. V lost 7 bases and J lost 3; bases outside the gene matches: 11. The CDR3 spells CASTQAGLAGFYNEQFF. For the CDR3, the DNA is TGCGCCAGCACCCAGGCAGGACTAGCGGGCTTCTACAATGAGCAGTTCTTC.

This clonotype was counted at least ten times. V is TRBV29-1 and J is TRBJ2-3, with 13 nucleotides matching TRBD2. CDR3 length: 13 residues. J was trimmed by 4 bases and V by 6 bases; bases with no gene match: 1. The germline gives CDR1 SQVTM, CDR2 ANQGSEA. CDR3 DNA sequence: TGCAGCGTGGGGACTAGCGGGGCAGATACGCAGTATTTT. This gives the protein CSVGTSGADTQYF.

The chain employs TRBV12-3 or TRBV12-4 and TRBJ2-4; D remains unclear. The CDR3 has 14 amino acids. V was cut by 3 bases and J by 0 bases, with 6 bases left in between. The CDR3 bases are TGTGCCAGCAGTTTTTCGGTAGCCAAAAACATTCAGTACTTC. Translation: CASSFSVAKNIQYF.

The CDR3 DNA is TGCAGTGCTAGAGATCAACTAGATCGAGGCGAGCAGTACTTC. This translates into CSARDQLDRGEQYF. The chain employs TRBV20-1 and TRBJ2-7; possibly TRBD2 for D (5 bases). Germline assignment: CDR1 DFQATT and CDR2 SNEGSKA (reference sequence). Trimming removed 0 bases at V and 6 bases at J, with 15 bases between. This CDR3 is built from 14 residues.

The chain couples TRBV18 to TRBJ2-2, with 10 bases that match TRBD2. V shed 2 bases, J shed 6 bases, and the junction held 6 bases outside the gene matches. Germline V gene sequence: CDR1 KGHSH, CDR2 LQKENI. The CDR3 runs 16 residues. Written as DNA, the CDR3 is TGTGCCAGCTCACCATCCCTAGCGGGAGCGGCCGGGGAGCTGTTTTTT. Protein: CASSPSLAGAAGELFF.

The CDR3 sequence: CARLPTGTSGAYEQYF. DNA of the CDR3: TGTGCCAGGCTCCCTACCGGGACTAGCGGTGCCTACGAGCAGTACTTC. The V call is TRBV27, the J call TRBJ2-7, with 11 bases lining up with TRBD2. J lost 2 bases, V lost 9 bases, and 12 bases had no gene match. Per the germline V gene, CDR1 is MNHEY and CDR2 is SMNVEV (reference sequence). CDR3 size: 16 residues.

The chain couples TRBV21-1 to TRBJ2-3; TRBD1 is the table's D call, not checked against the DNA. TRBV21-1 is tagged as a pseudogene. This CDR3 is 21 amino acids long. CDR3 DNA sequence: TGTGCCAGCAGCAAAGAGGGAGGGGAACGGGACAGGGGCCGGGGCACAGATACGCAGTATTTT. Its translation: CASSKEGGERDRGRGTDTQYF.

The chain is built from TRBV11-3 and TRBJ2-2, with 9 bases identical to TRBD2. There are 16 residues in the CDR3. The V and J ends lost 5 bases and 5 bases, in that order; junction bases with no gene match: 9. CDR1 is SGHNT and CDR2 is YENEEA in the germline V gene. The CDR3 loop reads CASSPFSGSGTGELFF. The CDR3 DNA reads TGTGCCAGCAGCCCATTTAGCGGGAGTGGGACCGGGGAGCTGTTTTTT.

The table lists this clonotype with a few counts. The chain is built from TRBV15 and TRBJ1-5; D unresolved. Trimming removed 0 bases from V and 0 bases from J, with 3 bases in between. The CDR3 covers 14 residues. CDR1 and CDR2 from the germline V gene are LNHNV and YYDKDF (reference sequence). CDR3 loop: CATSRDRSNQPQHF. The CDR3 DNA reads TGTGCCACCAGCAGAGATCGTAGCAATCAGCCCCAGCATTTT. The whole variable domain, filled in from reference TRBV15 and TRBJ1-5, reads DAMVIQNPRYQVTQFGKPVTLSCSQTLNHNVMYWYQQKSSQAPKLLFHYYDKDFNNEADTPDNFQSRRPNTSFCFLDIRSPGLGDTAMYLCATSRDRSNQPQHFGDGTRLSIL.

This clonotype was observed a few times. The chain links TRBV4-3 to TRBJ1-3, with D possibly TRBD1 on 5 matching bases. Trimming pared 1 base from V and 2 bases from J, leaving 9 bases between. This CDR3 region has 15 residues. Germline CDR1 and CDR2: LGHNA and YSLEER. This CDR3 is CASSQGQGAGNTIYF. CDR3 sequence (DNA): TGCGCCAGCAGCCAAGGCCAGGGAGCTGGAAACACCATATATTTT.

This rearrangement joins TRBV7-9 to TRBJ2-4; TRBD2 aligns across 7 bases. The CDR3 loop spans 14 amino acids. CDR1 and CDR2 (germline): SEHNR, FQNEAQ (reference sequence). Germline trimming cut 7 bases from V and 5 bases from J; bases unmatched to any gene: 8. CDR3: CASTPGGSENIQYF. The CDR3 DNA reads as TGTGCCAGCACCCCGGGAGGAAGCGAAAACATTCAGTACTTC.

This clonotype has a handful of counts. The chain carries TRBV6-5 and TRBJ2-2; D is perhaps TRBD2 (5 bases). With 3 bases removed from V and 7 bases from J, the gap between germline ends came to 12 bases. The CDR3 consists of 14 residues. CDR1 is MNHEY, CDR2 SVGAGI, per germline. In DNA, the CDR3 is TGTGCCAGCAGTTATGTTAGCGTTCACGGGGAGCTGTTTTTT. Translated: CASSYVSVHGELFF.

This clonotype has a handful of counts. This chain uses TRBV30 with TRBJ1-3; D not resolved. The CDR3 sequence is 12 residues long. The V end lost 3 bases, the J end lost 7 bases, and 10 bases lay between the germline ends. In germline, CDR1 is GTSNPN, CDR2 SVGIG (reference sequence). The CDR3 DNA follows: TGTGCCTGGAGGGTCTGGGAGAACACCATATATTTT. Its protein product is CAWRVWENTIYF.

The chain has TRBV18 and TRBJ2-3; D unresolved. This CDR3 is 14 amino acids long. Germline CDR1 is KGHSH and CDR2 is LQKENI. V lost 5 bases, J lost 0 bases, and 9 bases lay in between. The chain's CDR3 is CASSKLGSTDTQYF. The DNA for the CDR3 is TGTGCCAGCTCAAAACTCGGTAGCACAGATACGCAGTATTTT.

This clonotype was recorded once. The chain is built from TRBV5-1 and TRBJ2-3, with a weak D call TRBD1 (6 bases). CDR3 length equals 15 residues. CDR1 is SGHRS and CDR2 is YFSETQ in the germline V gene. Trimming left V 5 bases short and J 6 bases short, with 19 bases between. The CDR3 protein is CASRAGRGIVDTQYF. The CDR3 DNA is TGCGCCAGCAGGGCCGGCAGGGGAATTGTTGATACGCAGTATTTT.

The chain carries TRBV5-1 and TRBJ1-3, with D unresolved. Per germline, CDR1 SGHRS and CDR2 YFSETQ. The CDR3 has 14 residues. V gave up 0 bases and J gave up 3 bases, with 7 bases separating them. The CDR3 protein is CASSLDSLGNTIYF. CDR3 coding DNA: TGCGCCAGCAGCTTGGACAGTCTTGGAAACACCATATATTTT.

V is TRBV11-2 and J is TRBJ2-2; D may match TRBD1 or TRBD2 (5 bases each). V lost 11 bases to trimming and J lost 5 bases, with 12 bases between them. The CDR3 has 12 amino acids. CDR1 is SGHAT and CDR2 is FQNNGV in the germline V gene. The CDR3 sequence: CAVFGTTGELFF. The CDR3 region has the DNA TGTGCCGTATTCGGGACGACCGGGGAGCTGTTTTTT.